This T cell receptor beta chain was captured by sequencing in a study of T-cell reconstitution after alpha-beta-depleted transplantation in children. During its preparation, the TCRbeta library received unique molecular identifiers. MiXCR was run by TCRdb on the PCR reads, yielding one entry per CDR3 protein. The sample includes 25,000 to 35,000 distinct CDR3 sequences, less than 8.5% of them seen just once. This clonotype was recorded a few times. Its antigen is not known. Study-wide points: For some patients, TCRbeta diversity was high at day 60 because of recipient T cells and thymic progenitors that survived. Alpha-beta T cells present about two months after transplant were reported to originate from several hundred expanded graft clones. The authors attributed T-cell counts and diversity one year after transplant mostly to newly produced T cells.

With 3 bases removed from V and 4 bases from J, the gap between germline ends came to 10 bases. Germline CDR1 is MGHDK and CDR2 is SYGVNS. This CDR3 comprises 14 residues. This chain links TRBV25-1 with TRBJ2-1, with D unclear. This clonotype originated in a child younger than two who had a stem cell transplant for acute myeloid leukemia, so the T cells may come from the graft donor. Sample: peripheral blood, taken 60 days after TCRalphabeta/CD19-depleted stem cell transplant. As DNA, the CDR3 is TGTGCCAGCAGTGATTGGGAACCATACAATGAGCAGTTCTTC. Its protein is CASSDWEPYNEQFF.